This TCR beta chain was sequenced during a study of shared clonotypes between healthy human individuals. The germline gives CDR1 SGDLS, CDR2 YYNGEE. This CDR3 comprises 14 residues. Trimming took 4 bases from V and 1 from J; bases not matched to a gene: 5. Several immunoSEQ 96-well plates shared each subset's DNA, each plate a replicate. Profiled with immunoSEQ multiplex PCR; TCRdb holds only in-frame clones, not every one. The table has about 1.1 million clones, around three quarters seen once. Broader study findings: The study found lower generation probabilities in non-shared clonotypes than in those shared by all four donors. It was anticipated that sequencing depth would influence how many clonotypes donors shared.

Concerning this clone: As yet, its antigen is unknown.

Input material: memory CD4+ T cells from PBMCs. Sample subset: CD45RA-negative fraction. This chain joins TRBV9 and TRBJ2-7; the match to TRBD2 covers 7 bases. This receptor was taken from a man aged 18 to 29 in good health. Some clones in this sample may be carry-over from other donors' samples. The CDR3 DNA sequence: TGTGCCAGCAGCAGGCAGGGAGGGTCCTACGAGCAGTACTTC. This encodes CASSRQGGSYEQYF.